Listed below are T cell receptor beta chains from one sample, sequenced in a study of CD8 T cells in Susac syndrome. A single record per CDR3 protein comes from TCRdb applying MiXCR to the immunoSEQ multiplex PCR reads. The profile shows a few hundred thousand distinct CDR3 sequences, 95% of them singletons. The sequenced sample was CD4+ T cells from PBMCs. These TCRs come from a human donor with multiple sclerosis. The CDR3 runs from the conserved cysteine through the conserved F or W. D genes are given only for firm matches. Clone size is shown for a subset of rows, as once, few, many or a class of expanded clone.

v_gene	abundance	d_gene	j_gene	CDR3nt	CDR3aa
TRBV30	NA	NA	TRBJ2-4	TGTGCCTGGAGTGTAGGGACTGGGGGAAGCATTCAGTACTTC	CAWSVGTGGSIQYF
TRBV29-1	NA	TRBD1	TRBJ2-1	TGCAGCCTAACTCAAGGGGGCCCACCCTACAATGAGCAGTTCTTC	CSLTQGGPPYNEQFF
TRBV28	few	NA	TRBJ1-2	TGTGCCAGCAGTCCTCTCACGGGCTATGGCTACACCTTC	CASSPLTGYGYTF
TRBV6-5	NA	TRBD2	TRBJ2-1	TGTGCCAGCAGTACCACTAGCGCTTATGAGCAGTTCTTC	CASSTTSAYEQFF
TRBV2	NA	NA	TRBJ2-7	TGTGCCAGCAGCCGCCCCGGGGAGAATCTGGGCGAGCAGTACTTC	CASSRPGENLGEQYF
TRBV3-1	NA	NA	TRBJ1-1	TGTGCCAGCAGCCGCGGGGTGGAGGTTATGACTGAAGCTTTCTTT	CASSRGVEVMTEAFF
TRBV29-1	NA	NA	TRBJ1-1	TGCAGCGTTGAGATCCGGGGGAAAGGCCCTGAAGCTTTCTTT	CSVEIRGKGPEAFF
TRBV9	NA	NA	TRBJ2-7	TGTGCCAGCAGCGTAGACCCCATCGGGTACGAGCAGTACTTC	CASSVDPIGYEQYF
TRBV30	NA	NA	TRBJ2-7	TGTGCCTGGAGGGGGGCGGCTTGGCTCGAGCAGTACTTC	CAWRGAAWLEQYF
TRBV29-1	NA	NA	TRBJ1-4	TGCAGCGTCCACCTAGGAGTTACTAATGAAAAACTGTTTTTT	CSVHLGVTNEKLFF
TRBV30	NA	NA	TRBJ1-5	TGTGCCTGGAGCGGCAGGCTTGGGGGATATAGCAATCAGCCCCAGCATTTT	CAWSGRLGGYSNQPQHF
TRBV29-1	NA	NA	TRBJ2-7	TGCAGCGTCCAAACAGGGACCTCCTACGAGCAGTACTTC	CSVQTGTSYEQYF
TRBV3-1	NA	NA	TRBJ2-7	TGTGCCAGCAGCCAAGCTGAAGGCGAGCAGTACTTC	CASSQAEGEQYF
TRBV7-8	NA	NA	TRBJ2-7	TGTGCCAGCAGCCCGTTCGAAGGGTACTACGAGCAGTACTTC	CASSPFEGYYEQYF
TRBV29-1	NA	NA	TRBJ2-7	TGCAGCGTGGCAACAGGGCTCTACGAGCAGTACTTC	CSVATGLYEQYF
TRBV11-2	NA	NA	TRBJ2-1	TGTGCCAGCAGCTTAGCTGGGCCTACCGGCTCCTACAATGAGCAGTTCTTC	CASSLAGPTGSYNEQFF
TRBV5-1	NA	NA	TRBJ2-3	TGCGCCAGCAGCCAGCGGGCCTCGGCAGATACGCAGTATTTT	CASSQRASADTQYF
TRBV29-1	NA	NA	TRBJ1-1	TGCAGCGTGGCCCGGGGGAGGGGTATGAACACTGAAGCTTTCTTT	CSVARGRGMNTEAFF
TRBV5-1	NA	TRBD1	TRBJ2-3	TGCGCCAGCAGCTGGACAGGGCGCACAGATACGCAGTATTTT	CASSWTGRTDTQYF
TRBV20-1	NA	TRBD2	TRBJ2-7	TGCAGTGCAATAGCGGGAGATGAGCAGTACTTC	CSAIAGDEQYF
TRBV29-1	NA	TRBD1	TRBJ1-1	TGCACCGTTGGGGGACAGCTCAACACTGAAGCTTTCTTT	CTVGGQLNTEAFF
TRBV2	NA	NA	TRBJ1-5	TGTGCCAGCAGTGTGAATCAGCCCCAGCATTTT	CASSVNQPQHF
TRBV20-1	NA	TRBD1	TRBJ2-7	TGCAGTGCTAGTGACAGGGGAGTCGGTTCCTACGAGCAGTACTTC	CSASDRGVGSYEQYF
TRBV3-1	NA	TRBD2	TRBJ2-5	TGTGCCAGCAGCCAAGGGTCGACTAGCGGGAAGGGAGAGACCCAGTACTTC	CASSQGSTSGKGETQYF
TRBV29-1	NA	NA	TRBJ2-2	TGCAGCGCAGTTGAGGGAAAGGGGGGGCCGAACCCCGGGGAGCTGTTTTTT	CSAVEGKGGPNPGELFF